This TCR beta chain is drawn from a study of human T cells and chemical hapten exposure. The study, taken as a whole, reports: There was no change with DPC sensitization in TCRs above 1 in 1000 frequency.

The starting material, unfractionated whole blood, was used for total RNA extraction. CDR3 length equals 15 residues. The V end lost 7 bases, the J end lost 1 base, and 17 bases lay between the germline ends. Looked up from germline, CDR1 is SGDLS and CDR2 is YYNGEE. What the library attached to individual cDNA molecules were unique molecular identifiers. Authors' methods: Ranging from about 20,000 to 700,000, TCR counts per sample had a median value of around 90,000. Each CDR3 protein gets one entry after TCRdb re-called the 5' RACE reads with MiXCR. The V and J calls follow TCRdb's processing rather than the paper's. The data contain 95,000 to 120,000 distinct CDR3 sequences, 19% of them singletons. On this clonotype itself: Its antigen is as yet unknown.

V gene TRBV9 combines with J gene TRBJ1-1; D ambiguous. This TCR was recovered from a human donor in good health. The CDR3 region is CASSENTGKNTEAFF. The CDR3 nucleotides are TGTGCCAGCTCAGAAAATACGGGGAAGAACACTGAAGCTTTCTTT.